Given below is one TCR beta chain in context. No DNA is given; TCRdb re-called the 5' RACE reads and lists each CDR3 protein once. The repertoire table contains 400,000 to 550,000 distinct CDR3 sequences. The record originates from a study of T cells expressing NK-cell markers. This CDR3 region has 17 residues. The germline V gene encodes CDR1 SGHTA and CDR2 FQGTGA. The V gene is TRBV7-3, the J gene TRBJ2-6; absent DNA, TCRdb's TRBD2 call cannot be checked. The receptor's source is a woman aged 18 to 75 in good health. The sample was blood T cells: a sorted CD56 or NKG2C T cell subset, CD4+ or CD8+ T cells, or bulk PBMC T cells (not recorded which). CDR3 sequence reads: CASSLGLAGPGANVLTF.